This T cell receptor (beta chain) derives from a study of shared T cell receptors in the human thymus. Sequenced by immunoSEQ multiplex PCR; TCRdb stores in-frame clones only, minus some. The profile shows hundreds of thousands of clones, approximately 95% of them singletons. The trim removed 2 bases at V and 6 bases at J, leaving 12 bases unmatched. The germline CDR1 and CDR2 sequences are ENHRY and SYGVKD. CDR3 size: 17 residues. Sequences were obtained from thymocytes. V and J are TRBV10-3 and TRBJ2-2; 7 bases match TRBD2. The clonotype comes from a human donor. Here the CDR3 reads CAISEGYDGRRAGELFF. In nucleotides, the CDR3 is TGTGCCATCAGTGAGGGGTACGACGGGAGGAGGGCCGGGGAGCTGTTTTTT.